This T cell receptor (beta chain) was sequenced for a study of T-cell memory formation after mild COVID-19. Study findings and constraints: In second-wave clones peaking day 37, SARS-CoV-2 specificity remained unconfirmed.

Germline trimming cut 3 bases from V and 6 bases from J; bases unmatched to any gene: 5. This CDR3 has 15 amino acids. The V gene's germline CDR1 is MGHRA and CDR2 YSYEKL. This clonotype occurred a few times. Its antigen is not known. In TCRdb, the 5' RACE reads were re-called with MiXCR into one record per CDR3 protein. This table holds over 350,000 distinct CDR3 sequences, less than 25% found once. The chain uses TRBV4-1 and TRBJ2-7; 13 bases map to TRBD2. This TCR was recovered from an adult woman who had mild COVID-19 (a few samples of this study predate the infection). Cell type and time point are not known. Material: PBMCs or a T cell subset sorted from them (not recorded which). This chain's CDR3 is CASSQTTSGGREQYF. CDR3 DNA sequence: TGCGCCAGCAGCCAGACGACTAGCGGGGGGCGCGAGCAGTACTTC.